These 17 T cell receptor beta chains share one sample of origin, sequenced in a study of cytomegalovirus exposure and HLA in healthy donors. PCR was performed using 60 Vbeta and 13 Jbeta primers. This table comes from immunoSEQ multiplex PCR, and its TCRdb copy is limited to in-frame clones, with some not included. The sample carries roughly 100,000 clones, roughly four fifths recorded once. The sequencing sample was made of PBMCs. These receptors came from a male donor in good health and CMV-seropositive.

The genes are TRBV7-3 and TRBJ2-5, with D possibly being TRBD2 (5 bases). V lost 5 bases and J 5 bases, leaving 15 bases between the germline ends. The CDR3 runs to 14 residues. The germline V gene has CDR1 SGHTA and CDR2 FQGTGA. CDR3 coding DNA: TGTGCCAGCAGCCCGGGAAACAAAGATGAGACCCAGTACTTC. Translating it yields CASSPGNKDETQYF.

This clone was recorded a few times. The chain carries TRBV4-3 and TRBJ2-7; TRBD1 aligns across 8 bases. The CDR3 is 13 amino acids. V lost 3 bases to trimming and J lost 6 bases; unmatched junction nucleotides: 4. Germline V lookup: CDR1 LGHNA, CDR2 YSLEER. CDR3 nucleotides: TGCGCCAGCAGCCAGACAGGGGAAGGCGAGCAGTACTTC. Protein: CASSQTGEGEQYF.

Concerning this clone: The junction departs from the called germline gene at one end, perhaps through a read error. This sequence joins TRBV7-3 and TRBJ2-5, with D possibly matching TRBD2 (5 bases). CDR1 SGHTA and CDR2 FQGTGA come from the germline V gene. There are 14 residues in the CDR3. CDR3 nucleotide sequence: TGTGCCAGCAGCGTAACCCCGGGGTTAGAGACCCAGTACTTC. Encoded protein: CASSVTPGLETQYF. Combining the CDR3 with reference TRBV7-3 and TRBJ2-5 gives the whole variable domain GAGVSQTPSNKVTEKGKYVELRCDPISGHTALYWYRQSLGQGPEFLIYFQGTGAADDSGLPNDRFFAVRPEGSVSTLKIQRTERGDSAVYLCASSVTPGLETQYFGPGTRLLVL.

The rearrangement links TRBV28 to TRBJ2-1; TRBD2 aligns across 7 bases. With V trimmed by 7 bases and J by 4 bases, 10 bases remained unmatched. Germline V gives CDR1 MDHEN, CDR2 SYDVKM. The CDR3 is made up of 15 amino acids. CDR3 sequence: CASNTIASGYNEQFF. CDR3 DNA: TGTGCCAGCAACACCATAGCTAGCGGTTACAATGAGCAGTTCTTC.

The chain couples TRBV28 to TRBJ1-2, with D uncertain. Trimming shortened V by 2 bases and J by 7 bases, and 11 bases separated the two germline ends. The germline gives CDR1 MDHEN, CDR2 SYDVKM. The CDR3 contains 13 residues. The CDR3 loop reads CASSLVKTIGYTF. CDR3 in DNA: TGTGCCAGCAGTTTAGTTAAGACAATTGGCTACACCTTC.

The chain joins TRBV6-4 to TRBJ2-2; the D gene is possibly TRBD1 (5 bases). The CDR3 contains 14 residues. Germline V gives CDR1 MRHNA, CDR2 SNTAGT. V was shortened by 6 bases and J by 4 bases, with 12 bases between the two germline ends. CDR3 protein: CASSLTGTTGELFF. The DNA for the CDR3 is TGTGCCAGCAGCCTCACAGGTACCACCGGGGAGCTGTTTTTT.

The chain has TRBV30 and TRBJ2-1; D is undetermined. The CDR3 is 10 amino acids. Germline V gene sequence: CDR1 GTSNPN, CDR2 SVGIG (reference sequence). Trimming shortened V by 3 bases and J by 5 bases, and 2 bases separated the two germline ends. The CDR3 sequence: CAWSDNEQFF. The CDR3 bases are TGTGCCTGGAGCGACAATGAGCAGTTCTTC. Complete variable domain (other parts from reference TRBV30 and TRBJ2-1): SQTIHQWPATLVQPVGSPLSLECTVEGTSNPNLYWYRQAAGRGLQLLFYSVGIGQISSEVPQNLSASRPQDRQFILSSKKLLLSDSGFYLCAWSDNEQFFGPGTRLTVL.

The chain's CDR3 is CASWTGGYEQFF. The CDR3 DNA follows: TGTGCCAGCTGGACAGGGGGCTATGAGCAGTTCTTC. This chain joins TRBV28 and TRBJ2-1, with 11 bases aligning to TRBD1. The V segment lost 8 bases and the J segment 8 bases; nucleotides outside the gene matches: 2. The V gene's germline CDR1 is MDHEN and CDR2 SYDVKM. The CDR3 length is 12 residues.

Only a few counts were recorded for this clone. This chain connects TRBV4-3 to TRBJ1-1; D is perhaps TRBD1 (6 bases). Germline V gene data show CDR1 as LGHNA and CDR2 as YSLEER. This CDR3 has 17 residues. V lost 4 bases and J lost 3, with 21 bases in between. The CDR3 region has the DNA TGCGCCAGCAGCCTCCGTGGCCAGGGGAGCTCGGACACTGAAGCTTTCTTT. Translating gives CASSLRGQGSSDTEAFF.

The chain recombines TRBV5-1 with TRBJ2-7; a weak D match, TRBD1 (5 bases). The CDR3 is made up of 16 amino acids. CDR1 and CDR2 from the germline V gene are SGHRS and YFSETQ. Trimming pared 5 bases from V and 2 bases from J, leaving 20 bases between. CDR3 amino acids: CASRPDRLGWPYEQYF. DNA for the CDR3: TGCGCCAGCAGGCCAGACAGATTGGGTTGGCCCTACGAGCAGTACTTC.

This clone turned up a few times. This chain connects TRBV5-8 to TRBJ2-3; D unresolved. The germline CDR1 and CDR2 sequences are SGHTS and YDEGEE. Trimming left V 4 bases short and J 5 bases short, with 5 bases between. The CDR3 loop spans 11 amino acids. The CDR3 DNA reads TGTGCCAGCAGCCTCGTAGATACGCAGTATTTT. As protein: CASSLVDTQYF. The full variable domain, its missing parts supplied by reference TRBV5-8 and TRBJ2-3, is EAGVTQSPTHLIKTRGQQATLRCSPISGHTSVYWYQQALGLGLQFLLWYDEGEERNRGNFPPRFSGRQFPNYSSELNVNALELEDSALYLCASSLVDTQYFGPGTRLTVL.

The V call is TRBV19, the J call TRBJ2-7, with D possibly matching TRBD1 (5 bases). V was shortened by 2 bases and J by 6 bases, with 17 bases between the two germline ends. CDR3 size: 15 residues. Germline V gene lookup returns CDR1 LNHDA and CDR2 SQIVND (reference sequence). The CDR3 region is CASSISPGMVSEQYF. The CDR3, as DNA: TGTGCCAGTAGTATATCCCCAGGGATGGTATCCGAGCAGTACTTC. Looking up the rest from reference TRBV19 and TRBJ2-7 gives the full variable domain: DGGITQSPKYLFRKEGQNVTLSCEQNLNHDAMYWYRQDPGQGLRLIYYSQIVNDFQKGDIAEGYSVSREKKESFPLTVTSAQKNPTAFYLCASSISPGMVSEQYFGPGTRLTVT.

The V gene is TRBV14, the J gene TRBJ1-6, with D unresolved. Germline V gene sequence: CDR1 SGHDN, CDR2 FVKESK. The germline V and J ends were trimmed by 4 bases and 11 bases, with 12 bases remaining between them. The CDR3 covers 13 residues. CDR3 amino acids: CASSLRGRAPLHF. CDR3 nucleotide sequence: TGTGCCAGCAGCCTAAGAGGGCGGGCACCCCTCCACTTT.

The CDR3 DNA follows: TGTGCCAGCAGCTTATGGGACAGCATCCTCAATGAGCAGTTCTTC. It codes for CASSLWDSILNEQFF. This rearrangement joins TRBV7-2 to TRBJ2-1; 7 bases are a match to TRBD1. This CDR3 comprises 15 residues. V shed 2 bases, J shed 6 bases, and the junction held 7 bases outside the gene matches. Germline CDR1 and CDR2: SGHTA and FQGNSA.

This sequence joins TRBV5-6 and TRBJ2-7; 8 bases map to TRBD1. J gave up 6 bases and V 5 bases, and 10 bases lay outside the gene matches. The CDR3 is 14 amino acids. Germline lookup yields CDR1 SGHDT and CDR2 YYEEEE. In DNA, the CDR3 is TGTGCCAGCAGACGTGGACAGGGAAGCAGCGAGCAGTACTTC. As protein: CASRRGQGSSEQYF.

This chain links TRBV19 with TRBJ2-7; TRBD2 aligns across 8 bases. Trimming took 5 bases from V and 3 from J; bases not matched to a gene: 6. This CDR3 has 14 residues. The germline V gene has CDR1 LNHDA and CDR2 SQIVND (reference sequence). CDR3 in amino acids: CASSSGLAGYEQYF. The CDR3 DNA reads as TGTGCCAGTAGTTCAGGACTAGCAGGCTACGAGCAGTACTTC.

This clone was seen only a few times. The chain combines TRBV4-2 with TRBJ2-7; 7 bases agree with TRBD1. This CDR3 is built from 15 residues. Trimming cost V 4 bases and J 5 bases; bases outside gene matches: 11. CDR1 LGHNA and CDR2 YNFKEQ come from the germline V gene. CDR3 coding DNA: TGTGCCAGCAGCCTCCCTAAGGGACAGTACGACGAGCAGTACTTC. Its translation: CASSLPKGQYDEQYF.